This T cell receptor beta chain was obtained from a study of PD-L1 blockade in urothelial cancer. Tumor DNA from FFPE samples was quantified with amplified housekeeping genes. Repertoires were generated with immunoSEQ multiplex PCR, while TCRdb's copy carries only in-frame clones and drops some. The sample has fewer than 45,000 clones; 35% to 40% are singletons. The V gene's germline CDR1 is KGHSH and CDR2 LQKENI. This CDR3 has 15 residues. The V gene lost 3 bases and the J gene lost 5 bases, with 17 bases spanning the gap. Source: tumor tissue, taken before atezolizumab (anti-PD-L1) treatment. The chain is built from TRBV18 and TRBJ2-7; TRBD1 is a possible D gene (6 bases). The receptor was derived from a man aged 60-69 years with urothelial cancer. The CDR3 protein is CASSPPRFQGNEQYF. CDR3 DNA sequence: TGTGCCAGCTCACCCCCGAGGTTCCAGGGGAACGAGCAGTACTTC.